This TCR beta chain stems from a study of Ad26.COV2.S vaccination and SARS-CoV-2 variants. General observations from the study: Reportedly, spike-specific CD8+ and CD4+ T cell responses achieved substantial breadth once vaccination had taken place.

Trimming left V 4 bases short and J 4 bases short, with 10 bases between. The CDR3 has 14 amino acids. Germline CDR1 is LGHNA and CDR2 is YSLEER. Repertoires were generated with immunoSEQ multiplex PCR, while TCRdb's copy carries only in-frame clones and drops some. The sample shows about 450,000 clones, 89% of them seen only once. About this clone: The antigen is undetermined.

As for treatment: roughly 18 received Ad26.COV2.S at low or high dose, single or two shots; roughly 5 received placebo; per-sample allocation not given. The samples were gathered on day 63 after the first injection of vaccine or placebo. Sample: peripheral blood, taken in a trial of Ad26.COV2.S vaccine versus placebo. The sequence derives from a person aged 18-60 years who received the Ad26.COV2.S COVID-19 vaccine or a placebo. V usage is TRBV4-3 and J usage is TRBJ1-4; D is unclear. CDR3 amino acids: CASSRQALNEKLFF. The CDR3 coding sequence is TGCGCCAGCAGCCGCCAGGCTCTTAATGAAAAACTGTTTTTT.